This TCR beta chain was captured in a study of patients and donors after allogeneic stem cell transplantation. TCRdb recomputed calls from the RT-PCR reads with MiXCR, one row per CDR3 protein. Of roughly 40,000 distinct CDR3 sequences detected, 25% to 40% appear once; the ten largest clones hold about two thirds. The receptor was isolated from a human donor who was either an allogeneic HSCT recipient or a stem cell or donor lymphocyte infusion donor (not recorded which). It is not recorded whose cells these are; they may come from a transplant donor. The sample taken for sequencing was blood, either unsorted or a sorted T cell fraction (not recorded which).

The CDR3 loop reads CASSYGTSGYEQYF. In DNA, the CDR3 is TGTGCCAGCAGTTACGGGACTAGCGGATACGAGCAGTACTTC. The chain employs TRBV6-2 or TRBV6-3 and TRBJ2-7; 11 positions agree with TRBD2. The trim removed 2 bases at V and 4 bases at J, leaving 1 base unmatched. The CDR3 spans 14 residues. Germline assignment: CDR1 MNHEY and CDR2 SVGEGT.